The entry that follows covers one TCR beta chain sequence. Its antigen remains unidentified. The junction differs from germline at one of its ends, possibly a read error. Sequencing was performed with immunoSEQ multiplex PCR; in TCRdb, only in-frame clones are kept and a portion is missing. Of over 8,000 clones listed, about 80% are singletons. Sample time point: after neoadjuvant nivolumab, at surgical resection. This entry belongs to a study of neoadjuvant anti-PD-1 for oral cavity cancer. Study-wide points: Pretreatment Treg/Th17 ratio correlated inversely with post-treatment tumor clonality.

Sequenced material: PBMCs, taken after nivolumab (anti-PD-1) treatment. This sequence was found in a person aged 40-85 years with oral cavity squamous cell carcinoma.

The CDR3 loop is CATSEGQDNSPLHF. CDR3 DNA: TGTGCCACCAGTGAGGGACAGGATAATTCACCCCTCCACTTT. V gene TRBV10-3 combines with J gene TRBJ1-6; 8 positions agree with TRBD1. From germline, CDR1 is ENHRY and CDR2 SYGVKD. The CDR3 spans 14 residues.